Below, one T cell receptor beta chain is given with its context. Its cognate antigen is unknown. Germline lookup yields CDR1 MNHEY and CDR2 SMNVEV (reference sequence). The CDR3 has 15 amino acids. With V trimmed by 6 bases and J by 4 bases, 8 bases remained unmatched. This entry comes from a study of cytomegalovirus exposure and HLA in healthy donors. The method was immunoSEQ multiplex PCR; TCRdb's version includes in-frame clones alone and lacks a portion of them. Of 150,000 to 200,000 clones listed, more than 75% are singletons. Overall study findings and caveats: The study found most TCR sequences rare, yet found some public TCRs in many donors. Subsequent analysis showed first-cohort TCR clusters tending to co-occur in around 110 validation repertoires.

The material sequenced was PBMCs. The origin of this receptor is a young man in good health and CMV-seropositive. The V gene is TRBV27, the J gene TRBJ1-4; 7 positions agree with TRBD1. CDR3 DNA: TGTGCCAGCAGCCCCCAGGGGGGCTTTAATGAAAAACTGTTTTTT. It translates to CASSPQGGFNEKLFF.